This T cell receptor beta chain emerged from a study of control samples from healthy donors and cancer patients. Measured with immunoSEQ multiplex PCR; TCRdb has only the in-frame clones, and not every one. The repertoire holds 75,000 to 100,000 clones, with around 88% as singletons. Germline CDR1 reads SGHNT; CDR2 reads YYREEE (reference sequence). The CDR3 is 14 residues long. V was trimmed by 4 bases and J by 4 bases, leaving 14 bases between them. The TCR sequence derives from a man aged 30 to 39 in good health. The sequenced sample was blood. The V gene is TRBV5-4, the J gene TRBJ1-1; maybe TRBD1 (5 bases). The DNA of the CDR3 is TGTGCCAGCAGCAGAACAGCCGGGGGCACTGAAGCTTTCTTT. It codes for CASSRTAGGTEAFF.